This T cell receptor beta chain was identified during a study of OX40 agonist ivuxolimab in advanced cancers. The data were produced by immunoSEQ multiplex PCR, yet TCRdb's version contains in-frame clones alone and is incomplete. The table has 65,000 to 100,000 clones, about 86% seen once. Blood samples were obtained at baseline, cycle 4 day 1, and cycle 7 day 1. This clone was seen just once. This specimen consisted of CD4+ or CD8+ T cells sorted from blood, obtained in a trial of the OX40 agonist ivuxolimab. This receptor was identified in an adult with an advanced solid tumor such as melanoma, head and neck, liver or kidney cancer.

CDR3 nucleotides: TGTGCCAGCAGCAACCCGGGACAGGGGGACACTGAAGCTTTCTTT. Its protein product is CASSNPGQGDTEAFF. The chain uses TRBV7-6 and TRBJ1-1; 11 bases are shared with TRBD1. Trimming cost V 5 bases and J 3 bases; bases outside gene matches: 5. Germline V gene lookup returns CDR1 SGHVS and CDR2 FNYEAQ. The CDR3 is made up of 15 amino acids.